Presented here are 8 T cell receptor beta chains from one specimen sequenced in a study of human T cells and chemical hapten exposure. Time point denoted: patch test 2, 6 weeks after DPC sensitization. The treatment: therapeutic diphenylcyclopropenone sensitization with weekly scalp DPC. One entry per CDR3 protein, called by TCRdb with MiXCR from the RACE reads. The repertoire includes over 70,000 distinct CDR3 sequences, 7.5% to 9.5% of them detected once, and approximately 3.5% sits in the top ten. Material: whole blood, obtained in connection with sensitization to the hapten diphenylcyclopropenone (DPC). These receptors all come from a woman in her fifties or sixties with alopecia areata. Some clones in this sample may be carry-over from other donors' samples.

The chain combines TRBV21-1 with TRBJ2-3. TRBV21-1 counts as a pseudogene. The CDR3 loop spans 13 amino acids. The CDR3 sequence is CASSKGTADTQYF. In DNA form, the CDR3 reads TGTGCCAGCAGCAAAGGGACCGCAGATACGCAGTATTTT.

This clonotype was seen repeatedly, ten times or more. CDR3 sequence (DNA): TGTGCCAGCAACCCCTACCCGTACAATGAGCAGTTCTTC. This translates into CASNPYPYNEQFF. J is TRBJ2-1 and V is TRBV27; D is undetermined. The germline CDR1 and CDR2 sequences are MNHEY and SMNVEV (reference sequence). Trimming took off 7 bases at V and 4 bases at J, with 11 bases between the two ends. This CDR3 is 13 amino acids long.

J is TRBJ2-7 and V is TRBV28, with D perhaps assigned TRBD1 or TRBD2 (6 bases each). This CDR3 has 14 residues. Germline V CDR1 and CDR2: MDHEN, SYDVKM. Trimming pared 3 bases from V and 6 bases from J, leaving 15 bases between. Here the CDR3 reads CASSFGGQGLEQYF. DNA of the CDR3: TGTGCCAGCAGTTTCGGGGGCCAGGGCCTCGAGCAGTACTTC.

The chain links TRBV28 to TRBJ1-2; possibly TRBD1 for D (5 bases). The CDR3 extends over 11 amino acids. In germline, CDR1 is MDHEN, CDR2 SYDVKM. V was shortened by 7 bases and J by 4 bases, with 7 bases between the two germline ends. CDR3 DNA sequence: TGTGCCAGCACAGGGACCTATGGCTACACCTTC. The encoded protein is CASTGTYGYTF.

The gene calls are TRBV7-8 and TRBJ2-2; 9 positions match TRBD2. This CDR3 has 15 residues. Per the germline V gene, CDR1 is SGHVS and CDR2 is FQNEAQ. V trimming: 2 bases; J trimming: 3 bases; junction bases outside the gene matches: 1. DNA of the CDR3: TGTGCCAGCAGCTTACTAGCGGGATACACCGGGGAGCTGTTTTTT. Its translation is CASSLLAGYTGELFF.

This clonotype was counted only a few times. The rearrangement uses TRBV7-2 and TRBJ2-7; TRBD2 is a possible D gene (5 bases). This CDR3 spans 13 amino acids. Germline V gene data show CDR1 as SGHTA and CDR2 as FQGNSA. Trimming removed 1 base at V and 6 bases at J, with 10 bases between. CDR3 DNA: TGTGCCAGCAGCTTAGGTCTTCGGGGCGAGCAGTACTTC. Translated: CASSLGLRGEQYF.

This clonotype has a handful of counts. V and J are TRBV28 and TRBJ1-2; D call uncertain. This CDR3 comprises 14 residues. With 6 bases removed from V and 2 bases from J, the gap between germline ends came to 13 bases. Germline V lookup: CDR1 MDHEN, CDR2 SYDVKM. CDR3 nucleotide sequence: TGTGCCAGCAGGCTGCAAACACAAAACTATGGCTACACCTTC. Amino acid sequence: CASRLQTQNYGYTF.

In its sample, this clonotype was seen many times. The chain couples TRBV30 to TRBJ1-2, with D unclear. The CDR3 is 12 amino acids. CDR1 is GTSNPN, CDR2 SVGIG, per germline (reference sequence). V dropped 5 bases and J dropped 5 bases, with 12 bases sitting between them. CDR3 sequence reads: CAWALRDYGYTF. CDR3 in DNA: TGTGCCTGGGCTCTAAGGGATTATGGCTACACCTTC.